This entry concerns a single T cell receptor beta chain. What it recognizes is unknown. CDR3 length equals 15 residues. Germline V lookup: CDR1 SGHAT, CDR2 FQNNGV. The V end lost 2 bases, the J end lost 7 bases, and 18 bases lay between the germline ends. These data belong to a study of a mutant IDH1 vaccine in newly diagnosed glioma. Study information: Either 4-6 weeks after radiotherapy alone or alongside temozolomide, vaccination was begun.

The time point here: week 11, during vaccination. The content of each vaccine dose was 300 ug of mutant IDH1 20-mer peptide, and topical imiquimod accompanied it. Regarding the study as a whole: Among patients, approximately 93% showed immune responses induced by the vaccine.

Assay: immunoSEQ multiplex PCR; the TCRdb copy retains only in-frame clones and omits some. The top ten clones hold 5% to 6% of a sample with some 120,000 clones, around 80% of them seen once. This chain joins TRBV11-2 and TRBJ2-7; a weak D match, TRBD1 (5 bases). The specimen was PBMCs, collected from a glioma patient whose treatment included an IDH1 peptide vaccine. The receptor was isolated from a man between 35 and 55 years old with glioma. The CDR3 DNA follows: TGTGCCAGCAGCTTAAGGGGCGGCAGGGCGCTTGAGCAGTACTTC. It translates to CASSLRGGRALEQYF.